One and the same sample provided the 17 T cell receptor beta chains below, sequenced in a study of radiotherapy plus CTLA-4 blockade in lung cancer. Libraries were prepared by immunoSEQ multiplex PCR; TCRdb keeps only in-frame clonotypes and omits some of them. The data show over 100,000 clones, 90% seen once. This specimen consisted of peripheral blood, obtained from a patient treated with radiotherapy plus ipilimumab. The receptor set was obtained from a human donor with non-small cell lung cancer that progressed on radiotherapy plus ipilimumab.

The CDR3 region has the DNA TGCGCCATGGGTGAGTTTCGGGGGGAGCAGTACTTC. This sequence encodes CAMGEFRGEQYF. The V and J genes are TRBV10-1 and TRBJ2-7, with D possibly TRBD2 on 6 matching bases. Germline V gene data show CDR1 as WNHNN and CDR2 as SYGVQD (reference sequence). The germline V and J ends were trimmed by 10 bases and 7 bases, with 17 bases remaining between them. The CDR3 is 12 residues long.

The chain links TRBV10-3 to TRBJ1-5; 11 bases fit TRBD1. This CDR3 is built from 15 residues. After removal of 6 bases from V and 1 base from J, the junction contained 2 bases not matched to a gene. Germline V gene lookup returns CDR1 ENHRY and CDR2 SYGVKD. CDR3 sequence: CAIRGDRGSNQPQHF. The CDR3 DNA sequence: TGTGCCATCAGGGGGGACAGGGGGAGCAATCAGCCCCAGCATTTT.

DNA of the CDR3: TGTGCCGGCCAGAGGGGGCAGTTGAACACTGAAGCTTTCTTT. The encoded protein is CAGQRGQLNTEAFF. This sequence joins TRBV19 and TRBJ1-1; 7 nucleotides match TRBD1. V gave up 11 bases and J gave up 0 bases; unmatched junction bases: 9. Germline-derived CDR1 and CDR2 are LNHDA and SQIVND (reference sequence). This CDR3 has 14 amino acids.

This chain joins TRBV18 and TRBJ2-2; D remains ambiguous. The CDR3 contains 15 residues. Germline values: CDR1 KGHSH, CDR2 LQKENI. The germline V and J ends were trimmed by 2 bases and 1 base, with 8 bases remaining between them. The DNA of the CDR3 is TGTGCCAGCTCACCAACAGCGAAGAACACCGGGGAGCTGTTTTTT. Residues: CASSPTAKNTGELFF.

J is TRBJ2-7 and V is TRBV30; D may be TRBD1 (5 bases). The CDR3 spans 15 residues. CDR1 is GTSNPN and CDR2 is SVGIG in the germline V gene (reference sequence). Trimming shortened V by 2 bases and J by 1 base, and 15 bases separated the two germline ends. CDR3 residues: CAWSSKGLGSYEQYF. CDR3 nucleotides: TGTGCCTGGAGTAGCAAGGGGCTTGGGTCCTACGAGCAGTACTTC.

This clone occurred once. V and J are TRBV5-6 and TRBJ2-6; D is unclear. Germline V lookup: CDR1 SGHDT, CDR2 YYEEEE. Trimming took 1 base from V and 0 from J, leaving 5 bases between them. This CDR3 comprises 15 residues. The CDR3 here is CASSLRSSGANVLTF. The CDR3 DNA is TGTGCCAGCAGCTTGCGTAGCTCTGGGGCCAACGTCCTGACTTTC.

The chain combines TRBV7-9 with TRBJ2-7; 9 nucleotides match TRBD1. V was clipped by 5 bases and J by 6 bases; unmatched bases: 8. This CDR3 comprises 14 residues. Germline assignment: CDR1 SEHNR and CDR2 FQNEAQ (reference sequence). CDR3: CASSPRTGAGEQYF. For the CDR3, the DNA is TGTGCCAGCAGCCCCCGGACAGGGGCGGGCGAGCAGTACTTC.

The V call is TRBV6-5, the J call TRBJ1-2, with 7 bases identical to TRBD1. Trimming at V came to 2 bases and at J to 4 bases, leaving 7 bases not matched to a gene. The CDR3 spans 15 residues. Germline V gene data show CDR1 as MNHEY and CDR2 as SVGAGI. DNA of the CDR3: TGTGCCAGCAGTTACGCGGGACAGCCGATCTATGGCTACACCTTC. Amino acid sequence: CASSYAGQPIYGYTF.

The V call is TRBV6-1, the J call TRBJ2-7; D is perhaps TRBD1 (6 bases). This CDR3 spans 15 amino acids. Germline V gene data show CDR1 as MNHNS and CDR2 as SASEGT. The germline V and J ends were trimmed by 6 bases and 3 bases, with 18 bases remaining between them. The DNA of the CDR3 is TGTGCCAGCAGAAAGGAATCCGTACAGGGCTACGAGCAGTACTTC. This translates into CASRKESVQGYEQYF.

This CDR3 is CASSYDHRSEAFF. DNA for the CDR3: TGTGCCAGCAGTTACGACCACCGGAGTGAAGCTTTCTTT. V usage is TRBV6-5 and J usage is TRBJ1-1; D gene ambiguous. Trimming shortened V by 2 bases and J by 7 bases, and 11 bases separated the two germline ends. CDR3 size: 13 residues. CDR1 and CDR2 from the germline V gene are MNHEY and SVGAGI.

The chain uses TRBV7-3 and TRBJ2-1; 7 bases agree with TRBD1. CDR3 length: 14 residues. CDR1 and CDR2 from the germline V gene are SGHTA and FQGTGA. The ends lost 1 base at V and 8 bases at J; junction bases unmatched: 5. The CDR3 nucleotides read TGTGCCAGCAGCTTAAACAGGGGCGGTGATGAGCAGTTCTTC. This encodes CASSLNRGGDEQFF. Variable domain in full (rest from reference TRBV7-3 and TRBJ2-1): GAGVSQTPSNKVTEKGKYVELRCDPISGHTALYWYRQSLGQGPEFLIYFQGTGAADDSGLPNDRFFAVRPEGSVSTLKIQRTERGDSAVYLCASSLNRGGDEQFFGPGTRLTVL.

This chain links TRBV11-2 with TRBJ2-1; D remains ambiguous. Germline CDR1 reads SGHAT; CDR2 reads FQNNGV. V dropped 5 bases and J dropped 7 bases, with 21 bases sitting between them. The CDR3 runs 16 residues. CDR3 DNA: TGTGCCAGCAGCCCGCTCTATTTCGCCATTCCGAATGAGCAGTTCTTC. This encodes CASSPLYFAIPNEQFF.

The chain combines TRBV2 with TRBJ1-5; 9 bases line up with TRBD1. Germline trimming cut 4 bases from V and 2 bases from J; bases unmatched to any gene: 6. The V gene's germline CDR1 is SNHLY and CDR2 FYNNEI. There are 16 residues in the CDR3. The CDR3 loop reads CASSAGQGGGNQPQHF. For the CDR3, the DNA is TGTGCCAGCAGTGCGGGACAGGGAGGAGGCAATCAGCCCCAGCATTTT. Filled out from reference TRBV2 and TRBJ1-5, the complete variable domain reads EPEVTQTPSHQVTQMGQEVILRCVPISNHLYFYWYRQILGQKVEFLVSFYNNEISEKSEIFDDQFSVERPDGSNFTLKIRSTKLEDSAMYFCASSAGQGGGNQPQHFGDGTRLSIL.

V is TRBV5-1 and J is TRBJ1-4; no definite D call. V was pared by 0 bases and J by 5 bases, with 5 bases between. This CDR3 comprises 13 residues. CDR1 is SGHRS and CDR2 is YFSETQ in the germline V gene. This CDR3 reads CASSLGLNEKLFF. DNA for the CDR3: TGCGCCAGCAGCTTGGGGTTAAATGAAAAACTGTTTTTT.

This clone was observed a handful of times. The chain carries TRBV7-3 and TRBJ1-3; 8 bases agree with TRBD1. Germline V lookup: CDR1 SGHTA, CDR2 FQGTGA. This CDR3 spans 16 amino acids. V dropped 5 bases and J dropped 4; count of bases not matched to a gene: 10. CDR3 sequence reads: CASSPRGTGEGNTIYF. The CDR3, as DNA: TGTGCCAGCAGCCCGCGCGGGACAGGAGAAGGAAACACCATATATTTT.

The rearrangement uses TRBV18 and TRBJ1-1; D not certain. Germline CDR1 and CDR2: KGHSH and LQKENI. The V and J ends lost 2 bases and 1 base respectively, with 5 bases between them. The CDR3 has 13 residues. DNA of the CDR3: TGTGCCAGCTCACCAAAAACGAACACTGAAGCTTTCTTT. Translation: CASSPKTNTEAFF.

The chain carries TRBV28 and TRBJ1-1; D might be TRBD1 (5 bases). The V end was cut by 7 bases, the J end by 3 bases, with 12 bases between. This CDR3 is 13 amino acids long. CDR1 MDHEN and CDR2 SYDVKM come from the germline V gene. CDR3 nucleotide sequence: TGTGCCAGCACTTCGGGGGTGGACACTGAAGCTTTCTTT. Translating gives CASTSGVDTEAFF.